This T cell receptor (beta chain) is from a study of response to subunit inactivated influenza vaccine. The length of the CDR3 is 14 residues. Trimming pared 3 bases from V and 3 bases from J, leaving 10 bases between. Germline V gene data show CDR1 as SGHRS and CDR2 as YFSETQ. The table lists this clonotype with many counts. TCRdb analysed the RT-PCR reads with MiXCR anew, one entry per CDR3 protein. In the table there are roughly 780,000 distinct CDR3 sequences, around 20% of which are singletons. The clonotype comes from a man aged 50 to 60 who received an inactivated influenza vaccine. The chain links TRBV5-1 to TRBJ2-1; perhaps TRBD1 as D (6 bases). The material sequenced was PBMCs from blood, taken 4 to 6 days after vaccination. As DNA, the CDR3 is TGCGCCAGCAGCTCCCAGGGGATCTACAATGAGCAGTTCTTC. The encoded protein is CASSSQGIYNEQFF.